This T cell receptor (beta chain) is drawn from a study of blood T cells in healthy people across ages. Overall study results and limits: From one million sequenced T cells, diversity estimates were lower bounds. Nothing was known about donor CMV status, and this possibly confounded expanded clonotype changes. Age showed a roughly linear inverse relationship with TCR beta diversity per million T cells.

A second PCR, run for about 7 to 11 cycles, used a sample-barcoded 5' primer plus a J-beta primer mix. TCRdb itself ran the 5' RACE reads through MiXCR, one entry per CDR3 protein. The sample records some 1.5 million distinct CDR3 sequences, 28% being singletons. The CDR3 totals 18 residues. The V segment lost 1 base and the J segment 2 bases; nucleotides outside the gene matches: 11. This clonotype was counted at least ten times. Antigen: not known. Sequenced sample: blood. The chain employs TRBV12-3 or TRBV12-4 and TRBJ2-3; TRBD2 agrees at 8 bases. The TCR sequence derives from a young woman in good health. The DNA of the CDR3 is TGTGCCAGCAGTTTAGTACCCCTACTAGCGGATCTCACAGATACGCAGTATTTT. Its translation is CASSLVPLLADLTDTQYF.